This T cell receptor (beta chain) was recorded in a study of blood T cell repertoires in COVID-19 (dated by TCRdb to the early 2020s). At the level of the whole study: Collaborator samples came from the United States, Italy and Spain and covered acute and convalescent phases of COVID-19. The prospective study material was composed of cDNA or gDNA derived from T cells, B-cell-depleted T cells, or PBMCs. Subjects who had been exposed to COVID-19, were actively infected with it, or had recovered from it provided the deeply sampled blood TCRbeta repertoires that made up the dataset. The repertoires were released in a freely available public database intended as a resource for research on the immune response to SARS-CoV-2. The samples were drawn from the first 160 participants of the ongoing ImmuneRACE study and from 950 to 1,500 subjects provided by 6 global collaborators. The sample metadata nearly always contained a de-identified subject ID, COVID-19 status, age in years and sex. HLA class I and class II types, where available, came from metadata supplied by the sample provider rather than from assay-based typing. The investigation overall reported the following: The amount of clinical and demographic metadata varied by source and participant and was provided uncurated.

For this clone: Its antigen is currently not known. No quality values exist for individual bases; no much larger clone is one base distant.

The immunoSEQ Assay, a bias-controlled multiplex PCR, was used to amplify TCRbeta CDR3 regions from genomic DNA. Per the source publication's procedure: The number of nucleated cells in each sample was estimated from the amplification of reference gene primers within the assay. Sequence reads were collapsed and filtered to measure the absolute abundance of every unique TCRbeta CDR3 rearrangement. Productive Simpson clonality was computed per sample as the square root of Simpson's diversity index over productive rearrangements. In TCRdb, the immuneACCESS table is reduced to in-frame sequences with V and J assigned. These tables do not hold every clone; where another copy was compared, an unresolved V gene accounts for under half, and the others remain unexplained. The DNA gave D and trimming, while V, J and clone size come from that table. The sample table contains 100,000 to 120,000 clones; only one count was recorded for more than 70% of them. Together, the top ten hold 3% to 3.5% of the sample.

V drops 4 bases and J drops 1 base, leaving 16 bases in between. Inclusive of the bounding cysteine and phenylalanine, the CDR3 is 16 residues long. The entry retains the CDR3 DNA only, 48 bases that are in frame from base 1. The germline V gene (reference sequence) sets CDR1 to SGHNT and CDR2 to YYREEE. The collaborating institutions used their own protocols to collect whole blood in K2EDTA tubes. For TCRbeta analysis, collaborators shipped samples in one of three forms: frozen whole blood, isolated PBMCs, or DNA extracted from either of those sample types. Sequencing input: peripheral blood. This TCR derives from a woman aged 45-59 years with acute or convalescent COVID-19. The chain uses TRBV5-4 and TRBJ2-3; the D region possibly corresponds to TRBD2 (5 bases align). The nucleotide sequence is TGTGCCAGCAGCATGACCTCTAGCAGCGGCACAGATACGCAGTATTTT. Its protein product is CASSMTSSSGTDTQYF.